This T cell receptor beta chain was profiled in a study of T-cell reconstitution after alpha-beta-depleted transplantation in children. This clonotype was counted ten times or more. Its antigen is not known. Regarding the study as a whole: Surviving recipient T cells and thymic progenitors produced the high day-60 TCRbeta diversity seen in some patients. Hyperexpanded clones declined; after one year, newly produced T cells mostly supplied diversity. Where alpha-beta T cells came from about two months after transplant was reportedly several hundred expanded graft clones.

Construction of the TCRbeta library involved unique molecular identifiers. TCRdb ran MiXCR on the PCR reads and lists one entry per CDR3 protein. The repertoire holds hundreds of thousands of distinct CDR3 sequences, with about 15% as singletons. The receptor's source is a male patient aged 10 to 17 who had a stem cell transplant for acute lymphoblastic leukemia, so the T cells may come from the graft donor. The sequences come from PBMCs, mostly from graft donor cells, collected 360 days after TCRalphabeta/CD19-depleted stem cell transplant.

CDR3 coding DNA: TGCGCCAGCAGCTTTACCCCCTTTTACCAAGAGACCCAGTACTTC. Residues: CASSFTPFYQETQYF. This chain uses TRBV5-1 with TRBJ2-5; D gene ambiguous. In germline, CDR1 is SGHRS, CDR2 YFSETQ. The V and J ends lost 2 bases and 0 bases respectively, with 11 bases between them. The CDR3 runs to 15 residues.